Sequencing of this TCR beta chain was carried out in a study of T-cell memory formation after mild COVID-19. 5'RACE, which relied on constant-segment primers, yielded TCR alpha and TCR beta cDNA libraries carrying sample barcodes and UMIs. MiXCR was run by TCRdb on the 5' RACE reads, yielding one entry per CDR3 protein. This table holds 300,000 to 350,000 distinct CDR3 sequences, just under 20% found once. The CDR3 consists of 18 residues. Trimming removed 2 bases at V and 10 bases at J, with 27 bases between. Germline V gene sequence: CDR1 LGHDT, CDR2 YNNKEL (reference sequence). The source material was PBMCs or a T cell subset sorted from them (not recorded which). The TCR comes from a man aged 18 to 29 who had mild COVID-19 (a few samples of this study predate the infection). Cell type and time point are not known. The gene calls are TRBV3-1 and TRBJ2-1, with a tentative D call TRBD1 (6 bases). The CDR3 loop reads CASSQPPGAGAPSWEQFF. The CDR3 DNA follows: TGTGCCAGCAGCCAACCTCCTGGGGCAGGGGCACCTTCGTGGGAGCAGTTCTTC.